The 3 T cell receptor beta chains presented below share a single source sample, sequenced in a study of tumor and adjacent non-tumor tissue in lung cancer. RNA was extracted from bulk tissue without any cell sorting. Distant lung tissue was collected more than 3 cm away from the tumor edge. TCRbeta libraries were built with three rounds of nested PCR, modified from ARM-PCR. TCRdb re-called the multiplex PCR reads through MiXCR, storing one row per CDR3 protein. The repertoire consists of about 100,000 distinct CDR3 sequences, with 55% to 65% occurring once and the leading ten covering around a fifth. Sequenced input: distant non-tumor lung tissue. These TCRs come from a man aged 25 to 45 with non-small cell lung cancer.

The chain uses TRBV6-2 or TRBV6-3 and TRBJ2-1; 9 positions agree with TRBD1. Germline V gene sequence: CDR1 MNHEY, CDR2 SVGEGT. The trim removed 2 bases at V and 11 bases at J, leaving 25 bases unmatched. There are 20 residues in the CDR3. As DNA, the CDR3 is TGTGCCAGCAGTTACACGGCGGGACAGGGTTACCTAAGCTCCTACAGTAAGCAGTTCTTC. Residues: CASSYTAGQGYLSSYSKQFF.

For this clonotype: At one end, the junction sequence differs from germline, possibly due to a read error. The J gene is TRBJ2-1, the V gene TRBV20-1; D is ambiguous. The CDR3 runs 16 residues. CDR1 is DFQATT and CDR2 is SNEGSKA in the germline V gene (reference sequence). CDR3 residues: CSVLGQIPSSYIEQFF. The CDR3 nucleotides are TGCAGTGTCCTAGGGCAAATCCCTTCCTCCTACATTGAGCAGTTCTTC.

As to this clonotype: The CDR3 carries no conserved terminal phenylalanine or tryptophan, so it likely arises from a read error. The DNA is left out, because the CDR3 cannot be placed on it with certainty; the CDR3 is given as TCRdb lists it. CDR3 loop: CSSSPTPGNEQSL. The chain combines TRBV11-3 with TRBJ2-1. The CDR3 numbers 13 amino acids, ends counted. CDR1 is SGHNT and CDR2 is YENEEA in the germline V gene.